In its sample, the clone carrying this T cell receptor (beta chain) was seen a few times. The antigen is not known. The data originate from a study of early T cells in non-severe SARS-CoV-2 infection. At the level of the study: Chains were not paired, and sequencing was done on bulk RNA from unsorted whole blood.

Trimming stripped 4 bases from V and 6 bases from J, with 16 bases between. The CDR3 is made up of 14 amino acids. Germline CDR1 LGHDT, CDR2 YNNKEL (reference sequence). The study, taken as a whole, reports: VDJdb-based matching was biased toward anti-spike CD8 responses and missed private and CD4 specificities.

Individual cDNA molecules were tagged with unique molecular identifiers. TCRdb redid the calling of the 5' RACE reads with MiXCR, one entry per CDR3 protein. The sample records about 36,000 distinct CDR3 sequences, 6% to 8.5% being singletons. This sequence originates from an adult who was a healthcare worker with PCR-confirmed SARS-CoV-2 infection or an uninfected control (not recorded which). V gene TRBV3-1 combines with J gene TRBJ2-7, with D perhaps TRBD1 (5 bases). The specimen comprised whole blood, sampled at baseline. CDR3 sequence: CASSPSPRASEQYF. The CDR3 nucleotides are TGTGCCAGCAGCCCGTCCCCCAGGGCCTCCGAGCAGTACTTC.